The sequence of this T cell receptor (beta chain) was determined in a study of cytomegalovirus exposure and HLA in healthy donors. This clone was recorded only once. A read error may account for a junction end that differs from germline. The sample has other DNA sequences that encode this CDR3 too. The germline V gene encodes CDR1 MRHNA and CDR2 SNTAGT. This CDR3 has 14 amino acids. PCR used 60 Vbeta primers and 13 Jbeta primers. TCRdb's copy holds only in-frame clones and misses some; the assay was immunoSEQ multiplex PCR. The data hold 140,000 to 150,000 clones, with 8.5% to 10% observed a single time.

Input material: PBMCs. This TCR came from a man aged 50 or older in good health and CMV-seronegative. V gene TRBV6-4 combines with J gene TRBJ1-1; the D gene is possibly TRBD1 (6 bases). The CDR3 DNA reads as TGTGCCAGCGGATTTCAGGAGAGGGACACTGAAGCCTTCTTT. It encodes CASGFQERDTEAFF.